The T cell receptor (beta chain) described here comes from a study of T cell responses to AZD1222 COVID-19 vaccine. Looking at the study overall: Recipients boosted at about 4 weeks or about 12 weeks are pooled. The study, taken as a whole, reports: White British people made up most donors, females outnumbered males, and clonal diversity was possibly underestimated. The repertoires were collected only after the peak T cell response.

The assay was immunoSEQ multiplex PCR, and TCRdb's table has in-frame clones only and misses some. Seen here are around 77,000 clones, around nine tenths observed once, and the top ten hold 24%. Worth noting for this clone: Its specificity is unknown.

The CDR3 sequence is 11 residues long. CDR1 is DFQATT and CDR2 is SNEGSKA in the germline V gene (reference sequence). V gave up 0 bases and J gave up 11 bases, with 10 bases separating them. J is TRBJ1-1 and V is TRBV20-1; D gene unclear. This TCR was sampled from an adult in good health. Source: peripheral blood, taken on day 0 of AZD1222 vaccination. The CDR3 loop reads CSARERKWAFF. The DNA of the CDR3 is TGCAGTGCTAGAGAAAGGAAGTGGGCTTTCTTT.